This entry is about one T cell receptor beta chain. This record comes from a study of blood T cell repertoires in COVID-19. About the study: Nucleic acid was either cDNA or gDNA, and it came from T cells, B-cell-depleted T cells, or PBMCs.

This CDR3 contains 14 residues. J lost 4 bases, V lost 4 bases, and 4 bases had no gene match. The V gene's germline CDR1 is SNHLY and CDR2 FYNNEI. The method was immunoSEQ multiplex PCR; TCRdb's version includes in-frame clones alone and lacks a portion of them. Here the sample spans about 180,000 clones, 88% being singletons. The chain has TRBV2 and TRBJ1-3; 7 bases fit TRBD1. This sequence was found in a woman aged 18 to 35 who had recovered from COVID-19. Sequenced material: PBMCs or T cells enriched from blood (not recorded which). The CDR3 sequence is CASSGQGLGNTIYF. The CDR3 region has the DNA TGTGCCAGCAGTGGACAGGGACTGGGAAACACCATATATTTT.